Listed below are T cell receptor beta chains from one sample, sequenced in a study of beta chain features in type 1 diabetes. Some clones are missing from TCRdb's copy, which holds only in-frame ones; the method was immunoSEQ multiplex PCR. The sample lists 300,000 to 400,000 clones; approximately 12% were seen once. Sequencing was done on a sample of naive CD4+ T cells from blood. All receptors come from a man between 18 and 35 years old in good health. The CDR3 runs from the conserved cysteine through the conserved F or W. The order of the fields is J gene, V gene, CDR3 protein.

j_call: TRBJ1-1
v_call: TRBV6-5
cdr3_aa: CASGGDLNTEAFF

j_call: TRBJ2-7
v_call: TRBV19
cdr3_aa: CASSTRQGWHEQYF

j_call: TRBJ1-2
v_call: TRBV19
cdr3_aa: CASSWRLLGYGYTF

j_call: TRBJ2-1
v_call: TRBV30
cdr3_aa: CAWSGIRKFHSDNEQFF

j_call: TRBJ1-5
v_call: TRBV15
cdr3_aa: CATSLSGNQPQHF

j_call: TRBJ2-7
v_call: TRBV19
cdr3_aa: CASSARQGEGSYEQYF

j_call: TRBJ2-2
v_call: TRBV19
cdr3_aa: CATVRETGELFF

j_call: TRBJ2-4
v_call: TRBV7-8
cdr3_aa: CASSLDRNDIQYF

j_call: TRBJ2-7
v_call: TRBV6-6
cdr3_aa: CASSYTPSPRPYEQYF

j_call: TRBJ2-3
v_call: TRBV7-9
cdr3_aa: CASSPWTSGKGTDTQYF

j_call: TRBJ2-1
v_call: TRBV25-1
cdr3_aa: CASSTTSGSFNEQFF

j_call: TRBJ2-1
v_call: TRBV30
cdr3_aa: CAWSPHSRQNNEQFF

j_call: TRBJ2-5
v_call: TRBV5-1
cdr3_aa: CASSLGTGGGETQYF

j_call: TRBJ2-3
v_call: TRBV5-1
cdr3_aa: CASSLDGGGSTDTQYF

j_call: TRBJ2-1
v_call: TRBV10-3
cdr3_aa: CAISDLRDRGYDEQFF

j_call: TRBJ2-2
v_call: TRBV19
cdr3_aa: CASKGGSNTGELFF

j_call: TRBJ2-1
v_call: TRBV28
cdr3_aa: CASSFLAGAIYEQFF

j_call: TRBJ2-3
v_call: TRBV7-9
cdr3_aa: CASSRDRGFRTDTQYF

j_call: TRBJ1-1
v_call: TRBV11-2
cdr3_aa: CASSFDRVNTEAFF

j_call: TRBJ2-1
v_call: TRBV21-1
cdr3_aa: CASSKVGQRPYNEQFF